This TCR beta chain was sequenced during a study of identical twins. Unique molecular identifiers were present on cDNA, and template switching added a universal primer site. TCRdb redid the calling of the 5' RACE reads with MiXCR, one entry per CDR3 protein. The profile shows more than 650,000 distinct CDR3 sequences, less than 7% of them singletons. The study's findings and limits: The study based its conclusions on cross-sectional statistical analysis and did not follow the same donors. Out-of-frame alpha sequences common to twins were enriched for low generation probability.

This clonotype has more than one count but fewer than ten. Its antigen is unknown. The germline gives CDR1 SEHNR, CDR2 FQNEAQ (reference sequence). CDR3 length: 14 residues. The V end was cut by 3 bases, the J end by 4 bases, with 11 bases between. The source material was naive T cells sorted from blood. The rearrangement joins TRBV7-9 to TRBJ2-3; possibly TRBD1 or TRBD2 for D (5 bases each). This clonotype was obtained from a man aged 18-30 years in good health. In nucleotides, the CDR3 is TGTGCCAGCAGCTTCTCGGGGCTCGCAGATACGCAGTATTTT. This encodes CASSFSGLADTQYF.